One and the same sample provided the 6 T cell receptor beta chains below, sequenced in a study of blood T cell repertoires in COVID-19. Method: immunoSEQ multiplex PCR; TCRdb's copy keeps in-frame clones and lacks some. The repertoire has fewer than 300,000 clones, about 87% of them found once; the top ten carry over 5.5%. The sequencing input was peripheral blood. The receptors come from a woman between 45 and 60 years old with COVID-19, enrolled during active disease.

The J gene is TRBJ2-7, the V gene TRBV5-5; perhaps TRBD1 as D (6 bases). Trimming removed 5 bases from V and 4 bases from J, with 19 bases in between. In germline, CDR1 is SGHKS, CDR2 YYEKEE (reference sequence). The CDR3 spans 15 residues. Here the CDR3 reads CASRYGSQGPYEQYF. CDR3 sequence (DNA): TGTGCCAGCAGATACGGTTCGCAGGGGCCTTACGAGCAGTACTTC.

The rearrangement joins TRBV11-2 to TRBJ1-1; 7 nucleotides match TRBD1. This CDR3 region has 14 residues. Germline CDR1 and CDR2: SGHAT and FQNNGV. Trimming took 6 bases from V and 1 from J; bases not matched to a gene: 5. The CDR3 protein is CASRTNRGNTEAFF. The CDR3 DNA follows: TGTGCCAGCAGAACAAACAGGGGGAACACTGAAGCTTTCTTT.

The gene calls are TRBV30 and TRBJ1-2; tentatively, D is TRBD1 (6 bases). The germline V gene encodes CDR1 GTSNPN and CDR2 SVGIG (reference sequence). Deletions cut 1 base from V and 2 bases from J, with 11 bases between. The CDR3 sequence is 14 residues long. The CDR3 spells CAWSGGGRNYGYTF. Written as DNA, the CDR3 is TGTGCCTGGAGTGGCGGGGGGCGCAACTATGGCTACACCTTC.

The chain has TRBV24-1 and TRBJ2-1; 8 bases fit TRBD1. After removal of 3 bases from V and 7 bases from J, the junction contained 13 bases not matched to a gene. Germline assignment: CDR1 KGHDR and CDR2 SFDVKD. The CDR3 length is 17 residues. The DNA of the CDR3 is TGTGCCACCAGTGATGACAGGGGAAGGTCGGATCGGAATGAGCAGTTCTTC. Protein: CATSDDRGRSDRNEQFF.

The chain carries TRBV19 and TRBJ2-6; D not resolved. V lost 5 bases and J lost 0, with 5 bases in between. The CDR3 covers 14 residues. Germline loops: CDR1 LNHDA, CDR2 SQIVND (reference sequence). CDR3 loop: CASSRLSGANVLTF. The CDR3, as DNA: TGTGCCAGTAGTCGACTCTCTGGGGCCAACGTCCTGACTTTC.

The chain combines TRBV5-4 with TRBJ2-1; D may be TRBD1 (6 bases). The CDR3 contains 14 residues. V was pared by 6 bases and J by 7 bases, with 17 bases between. The germline V gene encodes CDR1 SGHNT and CDR2 YYREEE (reference sequence). The CDR3 loop reads CASTAWAGENEQFF. The CDR3, as DNA: TGTGCCAGCACCGCTTGGGCAGGGGAAAATGAGCAGTTCTTC.